This T cell receptor beta chain was obtained from a study of cytomegalovirus exposure and HLA in healthy donors. Study results and caveats: Most TCR sequences showed up rarely, but some public TCRs showed up in many donors.

On this clone: The antigen is undetermined.

Primers for the PCR totalled 60 Vbeta and 13 Jbeta. Sequencing was performed with immunoSEQ multiplex PCR; in TCRdb, only in-frame clones are kept and a portion is missing. The sample carries around 50,000 clones, 70% to 85% recorded once. CDR1 and CDR2 (germline): SGHNT, YYREEE (reference sequence). This CDR3 comprises 15 residues. V lost 2 bases and J lost 7, with 15 bases in between. V is TRBV5-4 and J is TRBJ2-2, with D unclear. This clonotype was sampled from a man aged 35 to 55 in good health and CMV-seronegative. The source material was PBMCs. Here the CDR3 reads CASSFDPSGRGELFF. The CDR3 DNA follows: TGTGCCAGCAGCTTTGACCCCAGTGGGCGCGGGGAGCTGTTTTTT.